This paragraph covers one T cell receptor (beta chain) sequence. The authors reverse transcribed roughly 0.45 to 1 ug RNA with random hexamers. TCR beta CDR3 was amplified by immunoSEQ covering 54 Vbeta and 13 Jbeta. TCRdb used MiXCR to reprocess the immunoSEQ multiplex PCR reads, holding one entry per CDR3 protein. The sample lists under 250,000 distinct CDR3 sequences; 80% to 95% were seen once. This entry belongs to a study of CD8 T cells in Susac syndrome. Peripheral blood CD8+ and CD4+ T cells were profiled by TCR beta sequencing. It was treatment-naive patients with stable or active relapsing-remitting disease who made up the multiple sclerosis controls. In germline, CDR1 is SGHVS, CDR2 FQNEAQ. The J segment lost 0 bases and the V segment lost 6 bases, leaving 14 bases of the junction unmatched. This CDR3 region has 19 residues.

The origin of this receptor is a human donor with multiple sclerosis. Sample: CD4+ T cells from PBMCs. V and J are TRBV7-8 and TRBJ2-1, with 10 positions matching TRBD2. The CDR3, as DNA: TGTGCCAGCAGTACCCCCCGAGGTTCTAGCGGGAGCTCCTACAATGAGCAGTTCTTC. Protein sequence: CASSTPRGSSGSSYNEQFF.